The T cell receptor (beta chain) under discussion was sequenced for a study of regulatory T cells in long-lasting Graves disease. In the study overall: To qualify as persistent, Graves' disease required over 5 years of antithyroid drugs with positive TSH receptor antibodies.

The CDR3 sequence is 12 residues long. The V end was cut by 0 bases, the J end by 11 bases, with 11 bases between. Germline V gene data show CDR1 as SGDLS and CDR2 as YYNGEE. iRepertoire HTBI primers and Arm-PCR of CDR3 regions built TCR beta libraries. TCRdb used MiXCR to reprocess the multiplex PCR reads, holding one entry per CDR3 protein. Of 400,000 to 500,000 distinct CDR3 sequences listed, around 20% are singletons. The sample's time point: persistent/refractory GD, antithyroid drugs over 5 years with positive TRAb. PBMCs provided the RNA from which the TCR library was made. Specimen: peripheral blood mononuclear cells (PBMCs), collected when the disease was refractory, from a patient treated with antithyroid drugs. The rearrangement joins TRBV9 to TRBJ1-1, with a possible D match to TRBD1 (6 bases). This receptor was obtained from a female donor with Graves disease. The CDR3 nucleotides are TGTGCCAGCAGCGTAGAGGGGGAACGCGCTTTCTTT. Translating it yields CASSVEGERAFF.